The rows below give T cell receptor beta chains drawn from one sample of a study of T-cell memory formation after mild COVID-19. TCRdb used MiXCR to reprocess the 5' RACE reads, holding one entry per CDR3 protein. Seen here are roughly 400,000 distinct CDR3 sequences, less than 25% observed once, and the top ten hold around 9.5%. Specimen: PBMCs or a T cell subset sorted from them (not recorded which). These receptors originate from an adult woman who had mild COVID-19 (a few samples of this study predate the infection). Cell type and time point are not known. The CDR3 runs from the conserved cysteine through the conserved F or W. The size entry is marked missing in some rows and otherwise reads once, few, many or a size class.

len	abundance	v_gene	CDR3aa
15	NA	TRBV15	CATSVLAGVNQPQHF
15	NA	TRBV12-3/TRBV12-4	CASSIGRRLNQPQHF
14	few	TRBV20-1	CSARDGRTNTEAFF
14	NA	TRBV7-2	CASSLGGTKETQYF
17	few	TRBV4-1	CASSQGDSRAIIPPLHF
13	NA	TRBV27	CASSLGPRQPQHF
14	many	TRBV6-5	CASSYSRQGGGYTF
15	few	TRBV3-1	CASSQPGTSANEQFF
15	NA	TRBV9	CASSVEAGSTDTQYF
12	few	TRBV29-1	CSVQQGAYEQYF
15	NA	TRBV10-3	CAISETGALIVLSYF
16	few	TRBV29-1	CSVGRHSLISTDTQYF
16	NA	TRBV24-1	CATSDRGLGGNQPQHF
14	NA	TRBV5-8	CASSLERGGPTQYF
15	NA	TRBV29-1	CSVQEWGGSPDTQYF
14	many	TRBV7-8	CASSLGGGNEKLFF
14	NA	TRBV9	CASSVAPYYNEQFF
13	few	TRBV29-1	CSVVAGPPYEQYF
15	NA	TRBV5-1	CASSSTGPEGYGYTF
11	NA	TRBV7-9	CASSQGWEAFF
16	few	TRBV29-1	CSVVAGLAGRADTQYF
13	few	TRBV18	CASSPQGTQTQYF
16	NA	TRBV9	CASSPKGRTSGNTIYF
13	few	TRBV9	CASSVGRWETQYF
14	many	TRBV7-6	CASSFSGETDTQYF
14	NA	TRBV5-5	CASSSGTRYYEQYF
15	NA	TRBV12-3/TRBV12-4	CASSLGASGTDTQYF
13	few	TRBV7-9	CASSRSTYGEQYF
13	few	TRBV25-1	CATHGQFGSPLHF
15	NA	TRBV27	CASRPGGGSSYEQYF
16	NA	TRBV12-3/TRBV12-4	CASSGRWTGAQETQYF
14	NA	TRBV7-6	CASSPGETVYEQYF
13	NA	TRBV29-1	CSVGDRGGNEQFF
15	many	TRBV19	CASTQLGTPSDTQYF
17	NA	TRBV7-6	CASSQRPGGGHYNEQFF
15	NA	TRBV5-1	CASSLDRQSNTEAFF
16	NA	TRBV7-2	CASSLLHGSSYNEQFF
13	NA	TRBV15	CATSWGRDGELFF
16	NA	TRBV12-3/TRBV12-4	CASSIDRAGGYTEAFF
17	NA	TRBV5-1	CASSLGSAGARTDTQYF
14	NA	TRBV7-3	CASSPTSAGQEAFF
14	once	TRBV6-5	CASSYGQGWTPLHF
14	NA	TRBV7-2	CASSSGPSGNEQFF
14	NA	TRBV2	CASRRGGGYNEQFF
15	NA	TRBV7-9	CASSTGTGGSSPLHF
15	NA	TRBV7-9	CASSLVGGQSYEQYF
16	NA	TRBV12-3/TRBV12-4	CASSHYMASGTDTQYF
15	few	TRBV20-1	CSARDLGVLYYEQYF
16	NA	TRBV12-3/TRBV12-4	CASSPQGVAGTYEQYF
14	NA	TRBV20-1	CSASYTYMNTEAFF
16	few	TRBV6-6	CASSYSGGVNSYEQYF
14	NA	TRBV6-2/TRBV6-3	CASSYSKQQFPQHF
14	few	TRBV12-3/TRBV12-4	CASSFRVADSPLHF
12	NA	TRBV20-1	CSASPGAYEQFF